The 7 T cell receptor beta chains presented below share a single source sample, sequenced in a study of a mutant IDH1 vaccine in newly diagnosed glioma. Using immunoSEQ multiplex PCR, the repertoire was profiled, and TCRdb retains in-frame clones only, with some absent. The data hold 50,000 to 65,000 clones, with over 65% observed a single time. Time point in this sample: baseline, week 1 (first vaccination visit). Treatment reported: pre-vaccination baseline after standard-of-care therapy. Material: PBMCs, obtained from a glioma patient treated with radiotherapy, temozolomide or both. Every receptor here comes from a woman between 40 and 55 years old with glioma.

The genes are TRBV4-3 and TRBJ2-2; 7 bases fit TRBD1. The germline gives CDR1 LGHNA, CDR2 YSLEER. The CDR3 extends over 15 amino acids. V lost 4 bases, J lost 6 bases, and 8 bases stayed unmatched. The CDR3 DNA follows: TGCGCCAGCAGCCGGTCCCGGGACAGTGCCGGGGAGCTGTTTTTT. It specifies CASSRSRDSAGELFF.

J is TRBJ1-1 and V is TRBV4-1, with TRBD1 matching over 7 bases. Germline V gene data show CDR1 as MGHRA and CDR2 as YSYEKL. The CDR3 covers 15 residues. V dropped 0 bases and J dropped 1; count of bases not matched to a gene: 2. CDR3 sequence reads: CASSQDDRANTEAFF. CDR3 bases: TGCGCCAGCAGCCAAGACGACAGGGCGAACACTGAAGCTTTCTTT.

The CDR3 sequence: CASSARLAGDPHNEQFF. CDR3 coding DNA: TGTGCCAGCAGCGCCAGACTAGCGGGGGACCCTCACAATGAGCAGTTCTTC. The rearrangement joins TRBV9 to TRBJ2-1; 12 nucleotides align to TRBD2. In germline, CDR1 is SGDLS, CDR2 YYNGEE. V dropped 3 bases and J dropped 5; count of bases not matched to a gene: 9. This CDR3 spans 17 amino acids.

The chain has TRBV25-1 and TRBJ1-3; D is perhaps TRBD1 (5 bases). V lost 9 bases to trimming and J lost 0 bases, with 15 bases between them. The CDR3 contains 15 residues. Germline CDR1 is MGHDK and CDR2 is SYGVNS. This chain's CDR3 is CASRDRAVSGNTIYF. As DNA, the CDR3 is TGTGCCAGTAGGGACCGGGCGGTCTCTGGAAACACCATATATTTT.

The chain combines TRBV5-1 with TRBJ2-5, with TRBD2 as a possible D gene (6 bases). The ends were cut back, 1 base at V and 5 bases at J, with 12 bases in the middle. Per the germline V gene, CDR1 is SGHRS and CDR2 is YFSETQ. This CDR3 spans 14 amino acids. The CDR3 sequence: CASSLLWLAETQYF. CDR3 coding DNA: TGCGCCAGCAGCTTGCTCTGGCTAGCGGAGACCCAGTACTTC.

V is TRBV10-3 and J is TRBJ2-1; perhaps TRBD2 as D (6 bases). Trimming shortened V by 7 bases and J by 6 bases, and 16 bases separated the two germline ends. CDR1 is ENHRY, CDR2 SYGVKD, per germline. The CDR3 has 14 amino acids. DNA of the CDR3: TGTGCCATCACGACAGAAGTGGGGGGCAATGAGCAGTTCTTC. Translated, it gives CAITTEVGGNEQFF.

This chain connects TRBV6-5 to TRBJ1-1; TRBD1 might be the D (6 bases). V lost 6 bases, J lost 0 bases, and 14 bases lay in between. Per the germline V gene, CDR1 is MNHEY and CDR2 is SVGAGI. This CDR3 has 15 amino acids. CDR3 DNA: TGTGCCAGCAGCCGTCTGGGGGCACTGAACACTGAAGCTTTCTTT. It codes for CASSRLGALNTEAFF.